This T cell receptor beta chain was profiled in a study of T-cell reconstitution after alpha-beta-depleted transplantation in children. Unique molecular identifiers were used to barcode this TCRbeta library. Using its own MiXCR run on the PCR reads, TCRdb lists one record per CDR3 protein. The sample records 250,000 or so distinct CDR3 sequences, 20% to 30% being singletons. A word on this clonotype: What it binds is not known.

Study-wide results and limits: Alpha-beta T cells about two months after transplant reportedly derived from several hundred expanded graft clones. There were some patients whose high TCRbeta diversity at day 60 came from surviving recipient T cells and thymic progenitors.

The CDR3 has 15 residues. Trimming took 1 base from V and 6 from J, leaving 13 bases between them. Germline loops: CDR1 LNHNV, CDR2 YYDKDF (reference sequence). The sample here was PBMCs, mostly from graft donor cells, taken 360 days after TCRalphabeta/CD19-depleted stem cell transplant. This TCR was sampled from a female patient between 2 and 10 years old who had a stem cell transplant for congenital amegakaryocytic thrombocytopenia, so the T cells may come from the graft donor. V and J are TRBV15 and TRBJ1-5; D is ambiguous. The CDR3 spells CATSRAARAFQPQHF. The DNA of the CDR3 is TGTGCCACCAGCAGAGCGGCCCGGGCTTTTCAGCCCCAGCATTTT.